This TCR beta chain was recorded in a study of blood T cell repertoires in COVID-19. Study-wide background: Collection of acute and convalescent COVID-19 samples took place in the United States, Italy and Spain. PBMCs, B-cell-depleted T cells, or T cells provided the cDNA or gDNA that made up the material.

Authors' analysis steps: Amplification of reference gene primers was used by the study to estimate nucleated cell counts. The table came from immunoSEQ multiplex PCR; TCRdb's copy has only in-frame clones and leaves some out. The DNA gave D and trimming, while V, J and clone size come from that table. The profile covers around 250,000 clones, with 84% appearing a single time and 8.6% taken by the ten largest. CDR1 MNHNY and CDR2 SVGAGI come from the germline V gene (reference sequence). The CDR3 has 12 amino acids. V shed 0 bases and J shed 7 bases, with 4 bases lying between them. The TCR was taken from a human donor in a cohort sampled during active COVID-19. The chain has TRBV6-6 and TRBJ1-5, with D hard to call. Sequenced sample: peripheral blood. The CDR3 here is CASSYSRQPQHF. CDR3 nucleotide sequence: TGTGCCAGCAGTTACTCGAGACAGCCCCAGCATTTT.